One sample yielded the 9 T cell receptor delta chains listed below, sequenced in a study of gamma-delta T cells after stem cell transplantation. TCRdb called clones from the RT-PCR reads again using CATT. In the table there are 1,400 or so delta-chain clones, around 2.1% of which are singletons. The sequenced sample was gamma-delta T cells. These receptors came from a human donor. It is not recorded whose cells these are; they may come from a transplant donor.

In its sample, this clone was seen a few times. A far more abundant clone sits one base away, making this likely a read error. The sample contains more than one DNA sequence encoding this CDR3. The rearrangement joins TRDV1 to TRDJ1; 13 nucleotides match TRDD3. CDR3 size: 23 residues. Germline V lookup: CDR1 TSWWSYY, CDR2 QGS. DNA for the CDR3: TGTGCCCTTGGACCCCGATTCCCCCTAACTCAATACTGGGGGATACGCTCCACCGATAAACTCATCTTT. This encodes CALGPRFPLTQYWGIRSTDKLIF.

This clone occurred a few times. This likely stems from a read error, as it lies one base from a far larger clone. The V and J genes are TRDV2 and TRDJ1, with D hard to call. V was pared by 1 base and J by 0 bases, with 38 bases between. CDR1 and CDR2 from the germline V gene are GEAIGNYY and EKD. The CDR3 length is 24 residues. Written as DNA, the CDR3 is TGTGCCTGTGACACGGTCGGGTCTACGGGCGGGGTTATAGGTAATTGTGAGTACACCGATAAACTCATCTTT. Translated, it gives CACDTVGSTGGVIGNCEYTDKLIF.

Notes on this clone: TCRdb's protein, taken from a much larger clone, differs from this DNA's translation at residue 3, likely owing to a read error; the protein displayed comes from the DNA. J is TRDJ1 and V is TRDV1; TRDD3 aligns across 11 bases. CDR3 length: 20 residues. Germline V lookup: CDR1 TSWWSYY, CDR2 QGS. This CDR3 is CAPGELTSFLYWGISDKLIF. CDR3 DNA: TGTGCTCCTGGGGAACTTACCTCCTTTCTTTACTGGGGGATATCCGATAAACTCATCTTT.

This clone is deemed large. Other DNA sequences in this sample translate to the same CDR3. The chain links TRDV1 to TRDJ4; TRDD3 aligns across 12 bases. The CDR3 covers 22 residues. Trimming took 3 bases from V and 1 from J; bases not matched to a gene: 24. CDR1 and CDR2 from the germline V gene are TSWWSYY and QGS. CDR3 region: CALGDHFLHPLLGDTQVRPLIF. The CDR3 bases are TGTGCTCTTGGGGACCATTTCCTCCACCCGCTACTGGGGGATACCCAAGTCAGACCCCTGATCTTT.

A word on this clone: This sequence is one base from a far larger clone and is likely a read error. Additional DNA sequences in this sample encode the identical CDR3. The chain uses TRDV2 and TRDJ1; D is perhaps TRDD2 (6 bases). The CDR3 is 16 residues long. Per germline, CDR1 GEAIGNYY and CDR2 EKD. The CDR3 nucleotides are TGTGCCTGCGACACCCTTCCCCCGCGCGATGCCGATAAACTCATCTTT. This encodes CACDTLPPRDADKLIF.

As concerns this clone: The translation of this DNA and the TCRdb protein of a much larger clone differ at residue 5, probably owing to a read error; the protein shown here is translated from the DNA. This chain connects TRDV2 to TRDJ3; 11 nucleotides line up with TRDD3. Germline lookup yields CDR1 GEAIGNYY and CDR2 EKD. V was pared by 3 bases and J by 0 bases, with 9 bases of the junction left unmatched. The CDR3 is 20 amino acids. The CDR3, as DNA: TGTGCCTGTGACCCCCCTACTGGGGGATATCTCTCCTGGGACACCCGACAGATGTTTTTC. Its protein product is CACDPPTGGYLSWDTRQMFF.

This clone was seen a few times. A much more abundant neighbour one base away suggests this may be a read error. Distinct nucleotide sequences in the sample also encode this CDR3. The rearrangement joins TRDV3 to TRDJ1, with 9 bases lining up with TRDD2. CDR1 is TVYSNPD, CDR2 GDNSRS, per germline (reference sequence). This CDR3 comprises 22 residues. This CDR3 reads CASRPSYSLPTGDKTHTDKLIF. The CDR3 DNA follows: TGCGCCTCCAGGCCTTCCTACTCATTGCCCACTGGGGACAAAACTCACACCGATAAACTCATCTTT.

This clone was seen a few times. The J gene is TRDJ1, the V gene TRDV1; tentatively, D is TRDD3 (6 bases). V was cut by 3 bases and J by 3 bases, with 32 bases left in between. CDR3 length: 21 residues. Germline V gene lookup returns CDR1 TSWWSYY and CDR2 QGS. CDR3 sequence: CALGDLPPNSSPWGVSDKLIF. CDR3 nucleotides: TGTGCTCTTGGGGATCTCCCTCCCAATTCCTCACCCTGGGGCGTATCCGATAAACTCATCTTT.

This clone was seen a handful of times. A read error is the likely source, as a far larger clone sits one nucleotide away. The same CDR3 is also encoded by other DNA sequences in this sample. This sequence joins TRDV1 and TRDJ1; 11 bases are a match to TRDD3. There are 20 residues in the CDR3. The germline CDR1 and CDR2 sequences are TSWWSYY and QGS. CDR3 coding DNA: TGCGCTCTCCGACCTTCCTTCACTATGTGGGGGATACGGTGGAAAAATAAACTCATCTTT. Its translation: CALRPSFTMWGIRWKNKLIF.